This T cell receptor (beta chain) derives from a study of breast tumors, draining lymph nodes, adjacent tissues. MiXCR was run by TCRdb on the multiplex PCR reads, yielding one entry per CDR3 protein. The table has around 170,000 distinct CDR3 sequences, 25% to 40% seen once. Broader study findings: Compared with lymph nodes, tumors were less diverse; compared with nontumor tissue, more. Data only fit, rather than demonstrated, lymph node origin of most tumor T cells. Luminal-like breast cancer showed significantly higher tumor–nontumor repertoire similarity than basal-like. Data fit most tumor T cells coming from lymph node, expanding in tumor.

Axillary draining lymph nodes of breast cancer patients supplied the node samples. As for this clonotype: What it binds is unknown.

Germline CDR1 is SNHLY and CDR2 is FYNNEI. Trimming removed 4 bases at V and 4 bases at J, with 10 bases between. The CDR3 length is 14 residues. Specimen: axillary lymph node tissue. The receptor comes from a female donor with breast cancer. Some clones in this sample may be carry-over from other donors' samples. The J gene is TRBJ1-4, the V gene TRBV2; D may be TRBD1 (5 bases). The CDR3: CASSVGTSNEKLFF. The CDR3 nucleotides read TGTGCCAGCAGTGTCGGGACTAGTAATGAAAAACTGTTTTTT. The complete variable domain, with remaining parts taken from reference TRBV2 and TRBJ1-4, reads EPEVTQTPSHQVTQMGQEVILRCVPISNHLYFYWYRQILGQKVEFLVSFYNNEISEKSEIFDDQFSVERPDGSNFTLKIRSTKLEDSAMYFCASSVGTSNEKLFFGSGTQLSVL.